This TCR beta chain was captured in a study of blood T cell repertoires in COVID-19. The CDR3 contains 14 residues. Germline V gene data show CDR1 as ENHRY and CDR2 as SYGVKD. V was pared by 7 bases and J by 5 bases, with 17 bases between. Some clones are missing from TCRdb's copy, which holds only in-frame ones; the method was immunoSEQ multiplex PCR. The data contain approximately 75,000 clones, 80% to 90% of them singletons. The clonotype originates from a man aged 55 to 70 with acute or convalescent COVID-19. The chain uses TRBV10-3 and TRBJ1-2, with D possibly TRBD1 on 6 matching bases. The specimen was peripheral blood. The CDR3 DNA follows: TGTGCCATCACGGCGGGGGGGGCCGGGTATGGCTACACCTTC. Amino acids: CAITAGGAGYGYTF.